This TCR beta chain was captured by sequencing in a study of regulatory T cells in long-lasting Graves disease (dated by TCRdb to the early 2020s). For the wider study: Persistent Graves' disease was defined as persistently positive TSH receptor autoantibodies together with antithyroid drug treatment for over 5 years. This study used TCR sequencing and RNA sequencing of peripheral blood to compare persistent Graves' disease patients against newly diagnosed Graves' disease patients. The study took place in China and was registered as a clinical trial. TCR sequencing covered some 13 persistent and roughly 20 newly diagnosed Graves' disease patients, some 35 samples in total. Antithyroid drugs had been taken for about 10.3 years on average by persistent Graves' disease patients in the clinical cohort.

Results the study describes overall, beyond this receptor: Persistent patients shared more public clonotypes among themselves (2,741) than newly diagnosed patients did (roughly 920). Sequencing and analysis were restricted to the TCR beta chain. Lower TCR Shannon entropy and fewer highly expanded clones were observed in persistent Graves' disease patients than in newly diagnosed patients, which suggested clonal expansion. Persistent disease showed preferential use of TRBV28, TRBJ1-2 and TRBJ2-5, whereas newly diagnosed disease favored TRBV20-1 and TRBJ2-1. Only peripheral blood was studied, because thyroid tissue, the primary lesion, was inaccessible. The authors noted that the small sample size was a limitation that may lower accuracy.

The label giving this sample's time point can be read as: persistent/refractory GD, antithyroid drugs over 5 years with positive TRAb. For both TCR sequencing and RNA sequencing, RNA was extracted from PBMCs using TRIzol. Graves' disease was diagnosed according to American Thyroid Association guidelines. Patients for the study were recruited at an endocrinology department in Xi'an, China. From each patient, approximately 10 milliliters of peripheral blood was collected into an EDTA anticoagulant tube. PBMCs were isolated by Ficoll Paque Plus density gradient separation without further T cell sorting. RNA quality was checked with an Agilent 2100 Bioanalyzer and agarose gel, and concentration with a NanoDrop 2000. On this clonotype itself: It has no known antigen specificity. Per-base qualities were not stored, and no clone one base away is much larger.

Looking up the germline V gene (reference sequence) yields CDR1 LNHDA and CDR2 SQIVND. Taken from cysteine to phenylalanine, the CDR3 has 12 residues. Only the CDR3 DNA is retained, 36 bases long and in frame from the first base. V lost 1 base and J lost 6 bases; the stretch between them is 6 bases long. Libraries were built with multiplex PCR. Sequencing relied on an Illumina HiSeq 4000. iRepertoire HTBI primers and Arm-PCR amplification of CDR3 regions were used to construct TCR beta libraries. PCR products were gel purified before sequencing. Under the source paper's analysis protocol: Gene usage analysis of CDR3 amino acid clonotypes relied on the roughly 60 TRBV and 12 to 15 TRBJ segments identified across samples. Filtered high-quality paired reads were merged into contigs using COPE and FqMerger. BLAST was used to align contigs to the IMGT TRBV, TRBD and TRBJ reference genes, and CDR3 was defined following IMGT. Highly expanded clones were defined as clonotypes with a frequency above 0.1%. Shannon entropy served as the measure of repertoire diversity, while the Gini coefficient captured V-J evenness. Clonotypes shared by more than one individual were considered public. The public reads were quality trimmed at Q25 with fastp and then assembled into clones with MiXCR by TCRdb, keeping productive beta chains. Here each entry gathers all rows of one CDR3 protein and keeps the most common genes and DNA. The V and J calls were determined by TCRdb, not by the authors. For this sample the table gives 500,000 to 700,000 distinct CDR3 sequences, of which approximately 29% were detected only once. 42% of the sample is held by the ten biggest clonotypes.

The sequence is built from TRBV19 and TRBJ1-1; no D gene call is confident. The TCR comes from a female donor with Graves disease. The source material was peripheral blood mononuclear cells (PBMCs), sampled when the disease was refractory, from a patient treated with antithyroid drugs. The CDR3 protein sequence reads: CASSIGISEAFF. The DNA sequence reads TGTGCCAGTAGTATAGGCATCTCTGAAGCTTTCTTT. The entire variable domain, with the stretches around the CDR3 drawn from the reference TRBV19 and TRBJ1-1 proteins, is DGGITQSPKYLFRKEGQNVTLSCEQNLNHDAMYWYRQDPGQGLRLIYYSQIVNDFQKGDIAEGYSVSREKKESFPLTVTSAQKNPTAFYLCASSIGISEAFFGQGTRLTVV.